The TCR beta chain described here comes from a study of T cells in Graves' hyperthyroidism and ophthalmopathy (dated by TCRdb to about 2019). A note on the overall study: Peripheral blood samples were taken at initial diagnosis, before any treatment was given. To identify TCR V-J signatures that set the groups apart, the researchers used a discovery cohort of about a hundred patients, made up of under 45 with Graves' ophthalmopathy and some 58 with stable Graves' hyperthyroidism. An independent validation cohort of fewer than 20 hyperthyroidism patients and about 15 patients who later progressed to ophthalmopathy tested prospective prediction of ophthalmopathy. For training and testing, the 100 or so patients in the discovery cohort were randomly divided in a 7:3 ratio. In more than five Graves' hyperthyroidism patients, the study also compared T-cell repertoires from thyroid tissue with T-cell repertoires from blood. Following sampling, methimazole starting at 30 mg daily was given to hyperthyroidism patients, and high-dose intravenous methylprednisolone was given to ophthalmopathy patients. The paper describes TCR Vbeta CDR3 sequencing of more than 120 peripheral blood samples, made up of fewer than 50 ophthalmopathy patients, around 73 hyperthyroidism patients and 17 progressor patients.

Turning to this clonotype: Its antigen specificity is not known. A read error may explain this, as a much larger clone is one base away.

Stable Graves' hyperthyroidism was defined as the absence of progression to ophthalmopathy over 18 months of follow-up. The hyperthyroidism patients were between 18 and 65 years old and newly diagnosed, with a disease duration of less than 2 months. Any patient with an uncontrolled infection, another autoimmune disease, pregnancy or lactation was excluded. Diagnoses were established on the basis of clinical symptoms, serum thyroxine and TRAb, thyroid ultrasound, and orbital computed tomography. PBMCs were separated from around 9.1 ml of fresh peripheral blood using Ficoll-Paque density gradient centrifugation. Total RNA was extracted using Trizol reagent, and RNA quality was assessed on an Agilent 2100 Bioanalyzer. Paper-wide results and their limitations: During validation, the model predicted progression to ophthalmopathy a median of around 6 months ahead of onset, with just under 71% sensitivity and 72.22% specificity. Sample size was not statistically predetermined, and investigators were not blinded to group allocation. Most expanded thyroid clonotypes (frequency above 0.001) were also found in blood, which suggests that blood repertoires may mirror thyroid immune responses. In cross-validation, a model built on a 13 V-J signature told ophthalmopathy apart from stable hyperthyroidism with 85% to 90% sensitivity and 81% to 82% specificity, and in testing the same model reached 80%/75%.

The TCR beta CDR3 regions were amplified from the RNA transcripts. The first round of RT-PCR for the TCR CDR3 was performed with the HTBI primer set and the Qiagen OneStep RT-PCR kit. A second multiplex PCR round built the libraries, followed by size selection and purification. Paired-end sequencing of the libraries was performed with 100 bp reads on an Illumina HiSeq2000. Per the authors' processing: SOAPnuke was used to process the raw data, throwing out any read that contained adapters or uncalled bases, had a mean Phred below 15, or lacked an exact constant-primer or identifier match. COPE v1.2.5 was used to merge the high-quality paired reads, and each unique nucleotide sequence was defined as a clonotype. MiTCR v1.1 was used to align clonotypes to the IMGT TRBV, TRBD and TRBJ reference segments. Analysis was restricted to V-J combinations with a frequency above 0.0001, which covered about 99% of repertoires. A TCS score was defined as the ratio between F50 (clonal expansion) and ExV (chaos), using BLOSUM62-based TCRdist between CDR3 peptides within each V-J. Welch's t-statistics and random forest reduced around 550 V-J features to fewer than 15, which were used in a naive Bayes classifier (R e1071). Using fastp at Q25 and MiXCR, TCRdb reprocessed the public reads and kept productive beta chains. Identical CDR3 protein sequences are pooled into one entry, listed with their most common genes and DNA. TCRdb's processing, not the authors', yielded these V and J calls. For this sample the table gives about 710,000 distinct CDR3 sequences, of which over 15% were detected only once. The leading ten clones occupy approximately 8% of the sample.

This TCR came from a young man with Graves' hyperthyroidism. The sequenced material came from blood.

The DNA is TGTGCCAGCAGTTTGGGGAAAACCACCATGGCCTATGAAAAACTGTTTTTT. Translated, it gives CASSLGKTTMAYEKLFF. The rearrangement joined TRBV12-3 or TRBV12-4 to TRBJ1-4; the D gene identity is not certain. The V end loses 3 bases and the J end loses 6 bases, and a stretch of 20 bases separates them. The CDR3 runs 17 amino acids, cysteine and phenylalanine included. Here the CDR3 DNA is all that survives: 51 bases in frame from base 1.